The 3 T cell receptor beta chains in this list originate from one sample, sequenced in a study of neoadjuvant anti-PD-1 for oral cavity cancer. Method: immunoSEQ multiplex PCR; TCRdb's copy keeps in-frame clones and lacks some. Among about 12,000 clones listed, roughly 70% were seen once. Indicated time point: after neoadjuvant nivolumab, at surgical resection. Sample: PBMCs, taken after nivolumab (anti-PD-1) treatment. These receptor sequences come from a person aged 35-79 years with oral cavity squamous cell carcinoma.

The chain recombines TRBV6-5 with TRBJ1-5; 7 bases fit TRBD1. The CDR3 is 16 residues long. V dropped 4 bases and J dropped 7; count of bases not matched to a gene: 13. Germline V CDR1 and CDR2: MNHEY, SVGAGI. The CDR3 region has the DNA TGTGCCAGCAGTTTAACCTCCGGGACAGAGAACCAGCCCCAGCATTTT. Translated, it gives CASSLTSGTENQPQHF.

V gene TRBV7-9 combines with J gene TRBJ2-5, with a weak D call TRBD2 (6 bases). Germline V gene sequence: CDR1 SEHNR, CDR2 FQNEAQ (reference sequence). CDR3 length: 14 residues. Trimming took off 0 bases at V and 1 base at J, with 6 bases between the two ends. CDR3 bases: TGTGCCAGCAGCTTAGCTAGCGGCCAAGAGACCCAGTACTTC. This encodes CASSLASGQETQYF.

Here the CDR3 reads CASSQGLAGGADTQYF. The CDR3 nucleotides read TGTGCCAGCAGCCAAGGACTAGCGGGAGGGGCAGATACGCAGTATTTT. The chain has TRBV4-2 and TRBJ2-3, with TRBD2 matching 14 bases. V lost 1 base to trimming and J lost 4 bases; unmatched junction nucleotides: 1. Germline values: CDR1 LGHNA, CDR2 YNFKEQ. This CDR3 comprises 16 residues.